This is a list of T cell receptor beta chains from one sample in a study of cytomegalovirus exposure and HLA in healthy donors. The assay was immunoSEQ multiplex PCR, and TCRdb's table has in-frame clones only and misses some. The top ten clones hold roughly 0.34% of a sample with roughly 200,000 clones, approximately 86% of them seen once. The specimen sequenced was PBMCs. The receptors derive from a woman aged 25 to 39 in good health and CMV-seronegative. Each CDR3 is given with its conserved first and last residue.

j_call v_call cdr3_aa
TRBJ2-1 TRBV20-1 CSASREEQFF
TRBJ2-2 TRBV7-3 CASSLSRDSTGELFF
TRBJ2-3 TRBV5-1 CASSHSGGLTDTQYF
TRBJ1-1 TRBV28 CASSPSIGTEAFF
TRBJ2-7 TRBV18 CASSPGLAGQRGYEQYF
TRBJ2-1 TRBV19 CATEPGGLAGDRKQFF
TRBJ2-1 TRBV6-1 CASSEAEGASEQFF
TRBJ2-3 TRBV10-3 CAITSSANTDTQYF
TRBJ1-1 TRBV7-3 CASSSGGTEAFF
. TRBV5-1 CASSPWDRSYEQYF
TRBJ2-6 TRBV9 CASSVVGSSGANVLTF
TRBJ1-3 TRBV6-1 CASSERGKFSGNTIYF
TRBJ1-3 TRBV29-1 CSVGLAGNTIYF
TRBJ1-2 TRBV6-1 CASSEALGRRRGGYTF
TRBJ2-3 TRBV4-1 CASSFRDRGADTQYF
TRBJ1-3 TRBV11-2 CASSLDEGDGNTIYF
TRBJ2-7 TRBV2 CASSTGTGMRYF
TRBJ2-1 TRBV5-1 CASSLTSGSNEQFF
TRBJ2-2 TRBV7-2 CASRTGSHTGELFF
TRBJ2-7 TRBV4-2 CASSQDRGLEQYF
TRBJ2-1 TRBV10-3 CAISSFVMAGGPGEQFF
TRBJ2-5 TRBV7-9 CASSLDWGQGQETQYF
TRBJ2-3 TRBV15 CATSRVQGLAGGEDTQYF
TRBJ1-6 TRBV18 CASSPGTGGYNSPLHF
TRBJ1-4 TRBV7-9 CASSPPYGDEKLFF
TRBJ2-4 TRBV2 CASSERPSGGPKNIQYF
TRBJ2-1 TRBV5-1 CASSGTDYNEQFF
TRBJ2-5 TRBV13 CASSSDRGETQYF
TRBJ1-2 TRBV27 CASSSRTGGFGYTF
TRBJ1-4 TRBV9 CASSAGTGGDNEKLFF
TRBJ2-3 TRBV11-2 CASNLADTQYF
TRBJ2-3 TRBV14 CASSKDPSGMTDTQYF
TRBJ1-1 TRBV5-1 CASSSPEGGRTEAFF
TRBJ2-3 TRBV5-1 CASSLGGTRSTDTQYF
TRBJ2-1 TRBV9 CASSVGGRALNEQFF
TRBJ1-4 TRBV11-2 CASSLSEGAGKLFF
TRBJ2-1 TRBV7-9 CASSGARAYNEQFF
TRBJ1-2 TRBV6-5 CASSYGGYGYTF
TRBJ2-2 TRBV27 CASRDRGNTGELFF
TRBJ2-7 TRBV7-6 CASSLGSSSYEQYF
TRBJ1-2 TRBV15 CATSRGTVSYGYTF
TRBJ2-7 TRBV5-6 CASSFDRVDVEQYF
TRBJ1-2 TRBV4-1 CASSQGVATGYTF
TRBJ1-2 TRBV19 CASSVQGLYGYTF
TRBJ1-1 TRBV9 CASSASTGGAYTEAFF
TRBJ2-3 TRBV6-5 CASRIRGLGTDTQYF
TRBJ2-5 TRBV5-6 CASSRGLASQETQYF
TRBJ2-7 TRBV5-1 CASSLTGTALYEQYF
TRBJ1-3 TRBV9 CASGEWASGNTIYF
TRBJ1-1 TRBV11-2 CASSVGTGLGTEAFF
TRBJ1-2 TRBV28 CASSLGLGGSRYGYTF
TRBJ1-2 TRBV29-1 CSVGIDGGFSSINGYTF
TRBJ1-5 TRBV6-1 CASSVRDSYQPQHF
TRBJ2-7 TRBV7-9 CASSRTGTHEQYF
TRBJ1-2 TRBV6-1 CASSEVGRGLYGYTF
TRBJ1-1 TRBV9 CASSGPDPRGAEAFF
TRBJ2-7 TRBV7-2 CASSLVGGSINEQYF